The 18 T cell receptor beta chains below were found in one sample sequenced in a study of cytomegalovirus exposure and HLA in healthy donors. This PCR relied on a set of 60 Vbeta primers and 13 Jbeta primers. Assay: immunoSEQ multiplex PCR; the TCRdb copy retains only in-frame clones and omits some. The table shows roughly 120,000 clones, with 8.5% to 10% occurring only once. Sequencing was done on a sample of PBMCs. The receptors originated from a man aged 40-49 years in good health and CMV-seronegative.

The chain combines TRBV5-6 with TRBJ1-5, with D uncertain. V shed 4 bases and J shed 7 bases, with 15 bases lying between them. The CDR3 runs 14 residues. CDR1 and CDR2 from the germline V gene are SGHDT and YYEEEE. CDR3 region: CASSGGVGGQPQHF. The DNA of the CDR3 is TGTGCCAGCAGCGGCGGGGTAGGTGGCCAGCCCCAGCATTTT.

The CDR3: CASRTGASGSPLHF. In DNA, the CDR3 is TGTGCCAGTAGGACTGGGGCGTCGGGTTCACCCCTCCACTTT. The chain uses TRBV19 and TRBJ1-6, with D possibly TRBD1 on 5 matching bases. The CDR3 loop spans 14 amino acids. Germline V gene lookup returns CDR1 LNHDA and CDR2 SQIVND (reference sequence). V gave up 6 bases and J gave up 9 bases, with 15 bases separating them.

Comment on this clone: The missing conserved phenylalanine or tryptophan at the end of this CDR3 makes a read error likely. Because the CDR3's place on the DNA is in doubt, the DNA is left out and the CDR3 is given as listed by TCRdb. The V gene is TRBV7-2, the J gene TRBJ2-3; TRBD2 is the table's D call and was not checked against the DNA. The CDR3 adds up to 10 amino acids, both ends counted. Germline CDR1 reads SGHTA; CDR2 reads FQGNSA. The CDR3 protein is CASSSSWGER.

V usage is TRBV11-2 and J usage is TRBJ2-5; D may be TRBD1 (8 bases). Germline lookup yields CDR1 SGHAT and CDR2 FQNNGV. CDR3 length: 15 residues. V dropped 6 bases and J dropped 5 bases, with 19 bases sitting between them. The DNA of the CDR3 is TGTGCCAGCAGTAACGGGGGGCAGGGGGCCGAGACCCAGTACTTC. Its translation is CASSNGGQGAETQYF.

The chain carries TRBV2 and TRBJ2-5, with 7 bases fitting TRBD1. The length of the CDR3 is 14 residues. Germline V gene lookup returns CDR1 SNHLY and CDR2 FYNNEI. The V gene end was trimmed by 4 bases and the J gene end by 2 bases; junction bases not matched to a gene: 4. CDR3 region: CASSGGQIQETQYF. CDR3 nucleotides: TGTGCCAGCAGTGGGGGACAGATACAAGAGACCCAGTACTTC. The whole variable domain, filled in from reference TRBV2 and TRBJ2-5, reads EPEVTQTPSHQVTQMGQEVILRCVPISNHLYFYWYRQILGQKVEFLVSFYNNEISEKSEIFDDQFSVERPDGSNFTLKIRSTKLEDSAMYFCASSGGQIQETQYFGPGTRLLVL.

The V and J genes are TRBV7-8 and TRBJ2-3; 8 bases align to TRBD2. This CDR3 spans 16 amino acids. CDR1 and CDR2 from the germline V gene are SGHVS and FQNEAQ. V shed 1 base, J shed 0 bases, and the junction held 3 bases outside the gene matches. The CDR3 loop is CASSLGRGGSTDTQYF. The CDR3 DNA sequence: TGTGCCAGCAGCTTAGGACGCGGGGGGAGCACAGATACGCAGTATTTT.

This clone was counted only a few times. The chain joins TRBV11-2 to TRBJ2-7; 9 bases are a match to TRBD1. CDR1 is SGHAT, CDR2 FQNNGV, per germline. Trimming removed 2 bases from V and 2 bases from J; junction bases left unmatched: 7. The CDR3 loop spans 16 amino acids. CDR3 in amino acids: CASSLSTGGFAYEQYF. CDR3 bases: TGTGCCAGCAGCTTATCCACAGGGGGCTTTGCCTACGAGCAGTACTTC.

This clone was seen ten or more times. This chain links TRBV4-2 with TRBJ2-3; TRBD2 aligns across 14 bases. CDR3 length equals 16 residues. Germline V gene sequence: CDR1 LGHNA, CDR2 YNFKEQ. J gave up 1 base and V 4 bases, and 1 base lay outside the gene matches. The CDR3 DNA reads TGTGCCAGCAGCCCGGGACTAGCGGGGGGCACAGATACGCAGTATTTT. This encodes CASSPGLAGGTDTQYF.

The sample holds a few counts of this clone. The chain uses TRBV10-3 and TRBJ1-5; D is unresolved. The CDR3 is made up of 16 amino acids. V lost 2 bases to trimming and J lost 2 bases, with 13 bases between them. Germline V gene sequence: CDR1 ENHRY, CDR2 SYGVKD. The CDR3 reads CAISEGQGQGNQPQHF. The CDR3 DNA sequence: TGTGCCATCAGTGAGGGGCAAGGTCAGGGCAATCAGCCCCAGCATTTT.

This clone was counted only a few times. The genes are TRBV4-3 and TRBJ2-1; D perhaps matches TRBD2 (7 bases). Germline V gene data show CDR1 as LGHNA and CDR2 as YSLEER. V lost 1 base and J 5 bases, leaving 15 bases between the germline ends. This CDR3 spans 16 amino acids. The CDR3 sequence: CASSQGRAGADNEQFF. CDR3 in DNA: TGCGCCAGCAGCCAAGGCAGGGCGGGGGCAGACAATGAGCAGTTCTTC.

Only a few counts were recorded for this clone. This CDR3 reads CASSLEGQGEYGYTF. The DNA for the CDR3 is TGCGCCAGCAGCTTGGAGGGACAGGGAGAGTATGGCTACACCTTC. The chain is built from TRBV5-1 and TRBJ1-2, with TRBD1 matching over 9 bases. This CDR3 region has 15 residues. CDR1 is SGHRS, CDR2 YFSETQ, per germline. V trimming: 0 bases; J trimming: 5 bases; junction bases outside the gene matches: 5.

This clone was counted between two and nine times. The V call is TRBV6-5, the J call TRBJ2-2; 8 nucleotides line up with TRBD2. The CDR3 runs to 15 residues. Germline V gives CDR1 MNHEY, CDR2 SVGAGI. Unmatched junction bases numbered 3, after V lost 5 bases and J lost 1 base. The CDR3: CASSRGGRNTGELFF. The CDR3 nucleotides are TGTGCCAGCAGTCGCGGGGGGAGGAACACCGGGGAGCTGTTTTTT.

A few counts support this clone. As DNA, the CDR3 is TGCGCCAGCAGCTTGGCGGGGTGGCAGAGCTCCTACGAGCAGTACTTC. Translated: CASSLAGWQSSYEQYF. The chain employs TRBV5-1 and TRBJ2-7, with D possibly being TRBD2 (5 bases). This CDR3 is 16 amino acids long. The V end was cut by 0 bases, the J end by 0 bases, with 13 bases between. Looked up from germline, CDR1 is SGHRS and CDR2 is YFSETQ. Full variable domain (missing parts from reference TRBV5-1 and TRBJ2-7): KAGVTQTPRYLIKTRGQQVTLSCSPISGHRSVSWYQQTPGQGLQFLFEYFSETQRNKGNFPGRFSGRQFSNSRSEMNVSTLELGDSALYLCASSLAGWQSSYEQYFGPGTRLTVT.

V usage is TRBV19 and J usage is TRBJ2-3; TRBD2 aligns across 7 bases. The CDR3 length is 15 residues. The V and J ends lost 1 base and 3 bases, in that order; junction bases with no gene match: 4. CDR1 and CDR2 from the germline V gene are LNHDA and SQIVND (reference sequence). DNA of the CDR3: TGTGCCAGTAGTATAGGCGGGGGAAGTACAGATACGCAGTATTTT. The encoded protein is CASSIGGGSTDTQYF. Filled out from reference TRBV19 and TRBJ2-3, the complete variable domain reads DGGITQSPKYLFRKEGQNVTLSCEQNLNHDAMYWYRQDPGQGLRLIYYSQIVNDFQKGDIAEGYSVSREKKESFPLTVTSAQKNPTAFYLCASSIGGGSTDTQYFGPGTRLTVL.

This chain links TRBV12-5 with TRBJ1-3, with D hard to call. Deletions cut 0 bases from V and 0 bases from J, with 15 bases between. This CDR3 contains 18 residues. Looked up from germline, CDR1 is LGHNT and CDR2 is FRNRAP. This CDR3 reads CASGLVLGQMSSGNTIYF. The CDR3 coding sequence is TGTGCTAGTGGTTTGGTACTTGGGCAGATGAGCTCTGGAAACACCATATATTTT. Drawing the rest from reference TRBV12-5 and TRBJ1-3, the complete variable domain is DARVTQTPRHKVTEMGQEVTMRCQPILGHNTVFWYRQTMMQGLELLAYFRNRAPLDDSGMPKDRFSAEMPDATLATLKIQPSEPRDSAVYFCASGLVLGQMSSGNTIYFGEGSWLTVV.

About this clone: The same CDR3 can be traced to other DNA sequences in this sample. The chain couples TRBV5-6 to TRBJ1-4; 8 nucleotides match TRBD1. V lost 4 bases to trimming and J lost 4 bases; unmatched junction nucleotides: 6. The CDR3 has 15 amino acids. Germline V gene sequence: CDR1 SGHDT, CDR2 YYEEEE. The DNA for the CDR3 is TGTGCCAGCAGCCCGGGACAGGCCTTTAATGAAAAACTGTTTTTT. Translation: CASSPGQAFNEKLFF.

This clone showed up just a few times. The rearrangement joins TRBV6-1 to TRBJ1-5, with TRBD1 as a possible D gene (6 bases). This CDR3 is built from 15 residues. Trimming stripped 3 bases from V and 3 bases from J, with 12 bases between. Per germline, CDR1 MNHNS and CDR2 SASEGT. The CDR3 DNA sequence: TGTGCCAGCAGTGATTGGGCAGGGGTCAATCAGCCCCAGCATTTT. This translates into CASSDWAGVNQPQHF.

This clone was counted many times. CDR3 coding DNA: TGTGCCAGTAGTAAGGACAGTGTGAGGAATGAGCAGTTCTTC. Protein: CASSKDSVRNEQFF. The chain employs TRBV19 and TRBJ2-1, with TRBD1 as a possible D gene (6 bases). The CDR3 sequence is 14 residues long. CDR1 is LNHDA and CDR2 is SQIVND in the germline V gene (reference sequence). V lost 4 bases and J lost 7, with 14 bases in between.